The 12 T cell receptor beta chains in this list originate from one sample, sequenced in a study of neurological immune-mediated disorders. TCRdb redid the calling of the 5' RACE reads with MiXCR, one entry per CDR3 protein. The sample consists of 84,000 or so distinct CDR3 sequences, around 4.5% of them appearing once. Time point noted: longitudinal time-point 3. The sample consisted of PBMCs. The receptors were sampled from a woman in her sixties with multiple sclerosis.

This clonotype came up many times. The CDR3 coding sequence is TGCGCCAGCAGCCAAGCTAAAGGGCAGGGTCTCAATCAGCCCCAGCATTTT. Translating it yields CASSQAKGQGLNQPQHF. The chain has TRBV4-1 and TRBJ1-5, with D perhaps matching TRBD1 (5 bases). The ends were cut back, 1 base at V and 3 bases at J, with 16 bases in the middle. CDR3 length: 17 amino acids. CDR1 MGHRA and CDR2 YSYEKL come from the germline V gene.

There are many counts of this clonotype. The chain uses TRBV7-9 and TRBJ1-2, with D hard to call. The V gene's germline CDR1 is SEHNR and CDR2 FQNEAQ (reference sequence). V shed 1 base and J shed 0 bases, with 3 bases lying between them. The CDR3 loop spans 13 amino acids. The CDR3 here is CASSLGPNYGYTF. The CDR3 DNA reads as TGTGCCAGCAGCTTAGGACCTAACTATGGCTACACCTTC.

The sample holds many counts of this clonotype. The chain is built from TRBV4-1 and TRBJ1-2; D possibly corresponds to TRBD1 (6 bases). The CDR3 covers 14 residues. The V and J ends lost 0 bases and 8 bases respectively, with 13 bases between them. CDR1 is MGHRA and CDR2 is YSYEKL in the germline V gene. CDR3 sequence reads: CASSQENRVGGYTF. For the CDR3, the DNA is TGCGCCAGCAGCCAAGAGAACAGGGTGGGAGGCTACACCTTC.

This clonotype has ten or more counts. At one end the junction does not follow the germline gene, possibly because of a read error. The CDR3 DNA reads TGCAGTGCTATTGCGGGGTACAGTGAGCAGTTCTTC. Translation gives CSAIAGYSEQFF. The chain is built from TRBV20-1 and TRBJ2-1; a weak D match, TRBD2 (6 bases). Germline assignment: CDR1 DFQATT and CDR2 SNEGSKA (reference sequence). This CDR3 has 12 residues.

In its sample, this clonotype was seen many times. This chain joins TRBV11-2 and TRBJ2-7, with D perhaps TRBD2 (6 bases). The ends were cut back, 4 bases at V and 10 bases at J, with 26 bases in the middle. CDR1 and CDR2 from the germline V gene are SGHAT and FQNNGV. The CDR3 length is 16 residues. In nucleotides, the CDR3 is TGTGCCAGCAGCTATGGAGGAACGCGGGGTATGATGATCCAGTACTTC. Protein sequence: CASSYGGTRGMMIQYF.

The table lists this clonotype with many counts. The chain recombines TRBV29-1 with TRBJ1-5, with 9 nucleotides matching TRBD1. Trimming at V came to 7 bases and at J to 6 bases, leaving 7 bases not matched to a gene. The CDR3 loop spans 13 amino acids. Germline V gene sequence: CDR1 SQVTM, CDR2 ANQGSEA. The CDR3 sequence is CSATGGAGQPQHF. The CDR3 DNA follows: TGCAGCGCTACAGGGGGCGCGGGTCAGCCCCAGCATTTT. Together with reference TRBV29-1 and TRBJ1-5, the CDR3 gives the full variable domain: SAVISQKPSRDICQRGTSLTIQCQVDSQVTMMFWYRQQPGQSLTLIATANQGSEATYESGFVIDKFPISRPNLTFSTLTVSNMSPEDSSIYLCSATGGAGQPQHFGDGTRLSIL.

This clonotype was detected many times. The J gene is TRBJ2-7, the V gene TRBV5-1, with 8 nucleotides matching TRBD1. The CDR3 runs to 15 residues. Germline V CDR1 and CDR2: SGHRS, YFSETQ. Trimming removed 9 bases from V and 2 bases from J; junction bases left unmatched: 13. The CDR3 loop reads CATRQGFQKTYEQYF. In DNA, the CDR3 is TGCGCCACCAGACAGGGGTTTCAGAAAACCTACGAGCAGTACTTC.

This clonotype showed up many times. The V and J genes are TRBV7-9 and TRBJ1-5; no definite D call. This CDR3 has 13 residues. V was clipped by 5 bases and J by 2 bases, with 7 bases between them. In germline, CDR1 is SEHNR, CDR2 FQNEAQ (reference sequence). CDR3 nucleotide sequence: TGTGCCAGCAGCCCGGGAGGCAATCAGCCCCAGCATTTT. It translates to CASSPGGNQPQHF.

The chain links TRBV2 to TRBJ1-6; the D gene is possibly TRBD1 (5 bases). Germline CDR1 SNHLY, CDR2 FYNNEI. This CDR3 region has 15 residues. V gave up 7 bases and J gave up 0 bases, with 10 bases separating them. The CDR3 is CASIGTVSYNSPLHF. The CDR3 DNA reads TGTGCCAGCATCGGGACCGTCTCCTATAATTCACCCCTCCACTTT.

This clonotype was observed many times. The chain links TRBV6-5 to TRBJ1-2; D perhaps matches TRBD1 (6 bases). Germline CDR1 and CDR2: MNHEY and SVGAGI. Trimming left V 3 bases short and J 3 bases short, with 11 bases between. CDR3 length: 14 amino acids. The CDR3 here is CASSYLGADYGYTF. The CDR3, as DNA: TGTGCCAGCAGTTATCTGGGGGCGGACTATGGCTACACCTTC.

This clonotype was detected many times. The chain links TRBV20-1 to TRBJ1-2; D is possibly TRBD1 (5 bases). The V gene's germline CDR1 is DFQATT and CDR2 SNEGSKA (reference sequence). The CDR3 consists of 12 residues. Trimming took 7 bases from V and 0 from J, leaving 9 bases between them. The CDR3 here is CSGQWANYGYTF. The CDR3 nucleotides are TGCAGTGGACAGTGGGCTAACTATGGCTACACCTTC.

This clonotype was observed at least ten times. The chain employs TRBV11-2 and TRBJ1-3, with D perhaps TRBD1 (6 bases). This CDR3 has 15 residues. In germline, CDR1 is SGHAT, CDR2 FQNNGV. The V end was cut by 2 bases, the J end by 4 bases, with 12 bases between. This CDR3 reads CASSLRGQGGNTIYF. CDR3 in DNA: TGTGCCAGCAGCTTACGCGGGCAGGGGGGAAACACCATATATTTT. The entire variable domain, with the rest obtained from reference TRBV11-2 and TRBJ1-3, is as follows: EAGVAQSPRYKIIEKRQSVAFWCNPISGHATLYWYQQILGQGPKLLIQFQNNGVVDDSQLPKDRFSAERLKGVDSTLKIQPAKLEDSAVYLCASSLRGQGGNTIYFGEGSWLTVV.